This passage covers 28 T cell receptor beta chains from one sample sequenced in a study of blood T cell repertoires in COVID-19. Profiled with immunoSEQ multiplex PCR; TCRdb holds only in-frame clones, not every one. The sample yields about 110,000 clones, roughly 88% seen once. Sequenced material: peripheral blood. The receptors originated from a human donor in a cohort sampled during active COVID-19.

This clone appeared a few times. The CDR3 loop is CASSPGTANTGELFF. The DNA of the CDR3 is TGTGCCAGCAGCCCGGGGACAGCTAACACCGGGGAGCTGTTTTTT. The genes are TRBV7-6 and TRBJ2-2; 7 bases align to TRBD1. The CDR3 contains 15 residues. Germline trimming cut 5 bases from V and 2 bases from J; bases unmatched to any gene: 5. Germline V gene data show CDR1 as SGHVS and CDR2 as FNYEAQ.

The chain's CDR3 is CASSIQINQPQHF. Written as DNA, the CDR3 is TGTGCCAGTAGTATTCAGATAAATCAGCCCCAGCATTTT. V gene TRBV19 combines with J gene TRBJ1-5; D is ambiguous. The CDR3 is made up of 13 amino acids. The V and J ends lost 3 bases and 4 bases respectively, with 7 bases between them. From germline, CDR1 is LNHDA and CDR2 SQIVND (reference sequence). The variable domain in full, completed from reference TRBV19 and TRBJ1-5, reads DGGITQSPKYLFRKEGQNVTLSCEQNLNHDAMYWYRQDPGQGLRLIYYSQIVNDFQKGDIAEGYSVSREKKESFPLTVTSAQKNPTAFYLCASSIQINQPQHFGDGTRLSIL.

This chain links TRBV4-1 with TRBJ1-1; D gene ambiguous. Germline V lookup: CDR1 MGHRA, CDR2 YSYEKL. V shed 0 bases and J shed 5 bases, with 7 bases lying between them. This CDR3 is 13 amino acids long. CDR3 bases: TGCGCCAGCAGCCAAGAGGGAGGGACTGAAGCTTTCTTT. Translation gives CASSQEGGTEAFF.

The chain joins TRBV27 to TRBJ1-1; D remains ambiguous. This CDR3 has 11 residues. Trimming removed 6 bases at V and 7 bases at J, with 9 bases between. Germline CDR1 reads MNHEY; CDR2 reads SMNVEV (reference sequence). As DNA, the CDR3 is TGTGCCAGCAGGGGCGCATATGAAGCTTTCTTT. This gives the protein CASRGAYEAFF.

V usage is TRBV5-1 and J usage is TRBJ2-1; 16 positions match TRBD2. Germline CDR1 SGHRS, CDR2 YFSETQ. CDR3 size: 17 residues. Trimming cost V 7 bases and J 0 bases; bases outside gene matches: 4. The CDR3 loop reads CASGTSGRAVSYNEQFF. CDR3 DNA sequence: TGCGCCAGCGGGACTAGCGGGAGGGCCGTCTCCTACAATGAGCAGTTCTTC.

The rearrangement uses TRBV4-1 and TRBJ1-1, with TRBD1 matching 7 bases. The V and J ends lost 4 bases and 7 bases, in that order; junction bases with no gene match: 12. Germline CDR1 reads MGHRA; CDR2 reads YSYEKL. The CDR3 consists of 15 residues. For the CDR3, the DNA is TGCGCCAGCAGCCTCTCGGAACAGGGGAGCGTTGAAGCTTTCTTT. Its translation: CASSLSEQGSVEAFF.

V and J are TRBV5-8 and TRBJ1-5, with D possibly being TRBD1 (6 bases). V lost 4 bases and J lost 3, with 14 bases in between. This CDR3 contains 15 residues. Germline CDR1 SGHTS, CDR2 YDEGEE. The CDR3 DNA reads TGTGCCAGCAGCACTGGACAGAAATACAATCAGCCCCAGCATTTT. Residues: CASSTGQKYNQPQHF.

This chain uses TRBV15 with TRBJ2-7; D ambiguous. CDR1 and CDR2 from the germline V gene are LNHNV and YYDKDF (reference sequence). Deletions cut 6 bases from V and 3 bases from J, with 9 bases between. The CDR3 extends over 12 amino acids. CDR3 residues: CATSPAGYEQYF. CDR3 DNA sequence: TGTGCCACCAGTCCGGCAGGCTACGAGCAGTACTTC.

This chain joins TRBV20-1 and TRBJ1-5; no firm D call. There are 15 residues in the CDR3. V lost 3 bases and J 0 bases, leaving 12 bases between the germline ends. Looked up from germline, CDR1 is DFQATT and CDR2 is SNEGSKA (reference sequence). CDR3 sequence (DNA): TGCAGTGCTAGTGGCGGGTTATATAGCAATCAGCCCCAGCATTTT. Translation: CSASGGLYSNQPQHF.

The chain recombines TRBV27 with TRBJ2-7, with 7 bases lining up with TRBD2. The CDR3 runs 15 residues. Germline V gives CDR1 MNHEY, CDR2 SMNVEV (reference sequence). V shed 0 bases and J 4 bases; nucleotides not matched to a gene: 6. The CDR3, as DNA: TGTGCCAGCAGTTTATCGGCTAGCGGTTTTTACGAGCAGTACTTC. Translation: CASSLSASGFYEQYF.

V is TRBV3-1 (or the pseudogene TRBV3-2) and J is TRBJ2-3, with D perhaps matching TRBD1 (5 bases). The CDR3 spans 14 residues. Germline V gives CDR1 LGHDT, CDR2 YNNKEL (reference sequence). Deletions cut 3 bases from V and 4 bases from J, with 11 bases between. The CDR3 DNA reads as TGTGCCAGCAGCCACCCAGGGCTCGCAGATACGCAGTATTTT. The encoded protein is CASSHPGLADTQYF.

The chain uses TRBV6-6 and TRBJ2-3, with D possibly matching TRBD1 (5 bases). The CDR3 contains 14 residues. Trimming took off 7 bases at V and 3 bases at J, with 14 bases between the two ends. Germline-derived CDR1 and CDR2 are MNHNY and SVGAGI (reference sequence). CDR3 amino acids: CASTIGPGTDTQYF. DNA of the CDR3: TGTGCCAGCACCATTGGCCCAGGGACAGATACGCAGTATTTT.

The CDR3, as DNA: TGTGCCAGCAGTTTGCTAGCGGGGGGCCTTGGGAATGAGCAGTTCTTC. Translated: CASSLLAGGLGNEQFF. This chain connects TRBV28 to TRBJ2-1, with 11 bases aligning to TRBD2. Germline values: CDR1 MDHEN, CDR2 SYDVKM. The CDR3 has 16 amino acids. V was pared by 3 bases and J by 7 bases, with 8 bases of the junction left unmatched.

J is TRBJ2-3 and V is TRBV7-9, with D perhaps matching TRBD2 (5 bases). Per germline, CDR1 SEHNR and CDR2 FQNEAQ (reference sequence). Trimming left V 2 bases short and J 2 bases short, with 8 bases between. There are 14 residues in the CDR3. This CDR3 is CASSLLLATDTQYF. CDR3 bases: TGTGCCAGCAGCTTACTTCTAGCCACAGATACGCAGTATTTT.

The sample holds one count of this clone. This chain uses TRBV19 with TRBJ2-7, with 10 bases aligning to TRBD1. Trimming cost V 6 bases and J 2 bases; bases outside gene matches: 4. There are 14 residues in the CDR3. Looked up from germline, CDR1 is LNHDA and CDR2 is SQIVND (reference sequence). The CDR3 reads CASRLGTGAYEQYF. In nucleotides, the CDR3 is TGTGCCAGTAGGCTCGGGACAGGGGCCTACGAGCAGTACTTC.

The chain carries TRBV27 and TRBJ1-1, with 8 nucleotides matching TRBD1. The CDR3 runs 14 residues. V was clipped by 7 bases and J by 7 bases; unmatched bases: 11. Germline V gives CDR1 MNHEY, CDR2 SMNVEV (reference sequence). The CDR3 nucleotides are TGTGCCAGCAAAAGGGACAGGCAGGCCGGTGAAGCTTTCTTT. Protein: CASKRDRQAGEAFF.

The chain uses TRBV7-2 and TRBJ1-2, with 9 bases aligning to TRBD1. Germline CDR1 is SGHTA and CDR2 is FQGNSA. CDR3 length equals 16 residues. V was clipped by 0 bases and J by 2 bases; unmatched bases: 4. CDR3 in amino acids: CASSLAGQGANYGYTF. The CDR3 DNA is TGTGCCAGCAGCTTAGCGGGACAGGGAGCGAACTATGGCTACACCTTC. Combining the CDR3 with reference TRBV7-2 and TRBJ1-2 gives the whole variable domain GAGVSQSPSNKVTEKGKDVELRCDPISGHTALYWYRQSLGQGLEFLIYFQGNSAPDKSGLPSDRFSAERTGGSVSTLTIQRTQQEDSAVYLCASSLAGQGANYGYTFGSGTRLTVV.

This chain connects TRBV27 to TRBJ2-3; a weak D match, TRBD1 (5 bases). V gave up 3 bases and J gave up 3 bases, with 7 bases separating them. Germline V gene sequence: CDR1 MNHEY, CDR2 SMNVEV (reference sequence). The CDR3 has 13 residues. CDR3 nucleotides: TGTGCCAGCAGTTTGAAGGGGACAGATACGCAGTATTTT. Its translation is CASSLKGTDTQYF.

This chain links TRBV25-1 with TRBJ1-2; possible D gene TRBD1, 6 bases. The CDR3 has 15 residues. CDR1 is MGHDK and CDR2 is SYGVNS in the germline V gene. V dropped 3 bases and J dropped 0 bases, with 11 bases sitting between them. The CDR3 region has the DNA TGTGCCAGCAGTGACTTACAGGGCCCTAACTATGGCTACACCTTC. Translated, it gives CASSDLQGPNYGYTF.

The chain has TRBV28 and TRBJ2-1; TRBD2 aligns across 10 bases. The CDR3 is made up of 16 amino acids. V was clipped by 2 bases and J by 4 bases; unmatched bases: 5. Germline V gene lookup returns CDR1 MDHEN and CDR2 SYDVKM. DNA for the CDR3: TGTGCCAGCAGTTTACCCGGGACTAGCGTGTACAATGAGCAGTTCTTC. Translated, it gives CASSLPGTSVYNEQFF.

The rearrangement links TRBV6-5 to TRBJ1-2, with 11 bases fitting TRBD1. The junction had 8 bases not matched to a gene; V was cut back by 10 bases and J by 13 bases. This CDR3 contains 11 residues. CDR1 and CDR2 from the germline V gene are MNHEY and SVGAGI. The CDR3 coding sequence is TGTGCCATTCGGACAGGGGGCTTGATCACCTTC. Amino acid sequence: CAIRTGGLITF.

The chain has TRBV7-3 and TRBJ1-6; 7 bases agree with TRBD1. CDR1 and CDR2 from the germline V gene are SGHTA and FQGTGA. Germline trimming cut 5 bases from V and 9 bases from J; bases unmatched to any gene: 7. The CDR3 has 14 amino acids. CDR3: CASSRQGDGSPLHF. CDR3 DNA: TGTGCCAGCAGCCGACAGGGCGATGGTTCACCCCTCCACTTT.

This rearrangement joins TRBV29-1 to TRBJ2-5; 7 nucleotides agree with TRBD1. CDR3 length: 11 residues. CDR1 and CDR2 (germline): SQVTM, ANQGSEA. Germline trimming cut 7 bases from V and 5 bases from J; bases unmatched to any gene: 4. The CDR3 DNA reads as TGCAGCGGACAGGGCGCCGAGACCCAGTACTTC. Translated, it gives CSGQGAETQYF.

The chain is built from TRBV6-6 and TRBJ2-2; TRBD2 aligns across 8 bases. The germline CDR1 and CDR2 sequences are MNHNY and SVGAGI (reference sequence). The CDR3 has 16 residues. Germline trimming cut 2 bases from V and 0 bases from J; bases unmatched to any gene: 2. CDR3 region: CASSYTGLANTGELFF. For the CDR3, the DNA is TGTGCCAGCAGTTACACGGGACTAGCGAACACCGGGGAGCTGTTTTTT.

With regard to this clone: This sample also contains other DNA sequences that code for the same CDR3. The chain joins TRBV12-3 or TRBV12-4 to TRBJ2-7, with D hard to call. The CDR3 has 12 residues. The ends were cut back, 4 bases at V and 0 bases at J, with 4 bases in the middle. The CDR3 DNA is TGTGCCAGCAGTTCCGGCTCCTACGAGCAGTACTTC. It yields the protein CASSSGSYEQYF.

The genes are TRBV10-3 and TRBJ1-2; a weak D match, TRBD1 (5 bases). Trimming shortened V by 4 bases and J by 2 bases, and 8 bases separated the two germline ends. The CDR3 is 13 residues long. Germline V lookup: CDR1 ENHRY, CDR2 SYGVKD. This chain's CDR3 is CAISAQGNYGYTF. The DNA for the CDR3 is TGTGCCATCAGTGCCCAGGGAAACTATGGCTACACCTTC.

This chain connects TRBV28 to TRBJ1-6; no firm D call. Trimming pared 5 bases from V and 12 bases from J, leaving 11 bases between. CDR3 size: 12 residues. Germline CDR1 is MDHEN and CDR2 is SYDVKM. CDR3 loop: CASSAGLIPLHF. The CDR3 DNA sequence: TGTGCCAGCAGTGCCGGACTCATACCCCTCCACTTT.

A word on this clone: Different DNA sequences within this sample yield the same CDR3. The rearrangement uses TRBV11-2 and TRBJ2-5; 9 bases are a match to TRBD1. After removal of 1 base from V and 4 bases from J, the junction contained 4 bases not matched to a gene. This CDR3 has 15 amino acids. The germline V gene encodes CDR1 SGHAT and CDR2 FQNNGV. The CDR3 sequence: CASSLGDRDTETQYF. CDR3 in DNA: TGTGCCAGCAGCTTAGGGGACAGGGATACAGAGACCCAGTACTTC. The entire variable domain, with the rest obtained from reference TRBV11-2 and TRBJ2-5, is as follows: EAGVAQSPRYKIIEKRQSVAFWCNPISGHATLYWYQQILGQGPKLLIQFQNNGVVDDSQLPKDRFSAERLKGVDSTLKIQPAKLEDSAVYLCASSLGDRDTETQYFGPGTRLLVL.